One and the same sample provided the 14 T cell receptor beta chains below, sequenced in a study of T cell responses to AZD1222 COVID-19 vaccine. TCRdb keeps only in-frame clones here, not all; method: immunoSEQ multiplex PCR. This table has some 92,000 clones, about 89% appearing once. The sample was peripheral blood, taken on day 0 of AZD1222 vaccination. These TCRs come from an adult in good health.

This chain links TRBV5-1 with TRBJ1-2, with D unclear. The CDR3 runs to 14 residues. In germline, CDR1 is SGHRS, CDR2 YFSETQ. V was shortened by 0 bases and J by 3 bases, with 9 bases between the two germline ends. In DNA, the CDR3 is TGCGCCAGCAGCTTGGCCGTAGGAGACTATGGCTACACCTTC. It specifies CASSLAVGDYGYTF. The full variable domain, completed using reference TRBV5-1 and TRBJ1-2, is KAGVTQTPRYLIKTRGQQVTLSCSPISGHRSVSWYQQTPGQGLQFLFEYFSETQRNKGNFPGRFSGRQFSNSRSEMNVSTLELGDSALYLCASSLAVGDYGYTFGSGTRLTVV.

In this sample, this clone turned up a few times. The chain couples TRBV2 to TRBJ2-6; D remains ambiguous. V gave up 1 base and J gave up 0 bases, with 4 bases separating them. The germline V gene has CDR1 SNHLY and CDR2 FYNNEI. CDR3 length: 15 amino acids. CDR3 DNA sequence: TGTGCCAGCAGTGAAGGCAGCTCTGGGGCCAACGTCCTGACTTTC. Residues: CASSEGSSGANVLTF. The whole variable domain, remainder taken from reference TRBV2 and TRBJ2-6, is EPEVTQTPSHQVTQMGQEVILRCVPISNHLYFYWYRQILGQKVEFLVSFYNNEISEKSEIFDDQFSVERPDGSNFTLKIRSTKLEDSAMYFCASSEGSSGANVLTFGAGSRLTVL.

The chain combines TRBV12-3 or TRBV12-4 with TRBJ2-1; D unresolved. Between the trimmed V and J ends, which lost 4 bases and 8 bases, there was a span of 12 bases. CDR3 length equals 13 residues. CDR3 region: CASSSGVSDEQFF. The CDR3 DNA reads TGTGCCAGCAGTTCTGGAGTAAGCGATGAGCAGTTCTTC.

CDR3 in amino acids: CASRGGPPNTEAFF. CDR3 DNA: TGTGCCAGTAGGGGGGGACCGCCCAACACTGAAGCTTTCTTT. V is TRBV19 and J is TRBJ1-1; TRBD1 is a possible D gene (5 bases). Germline V lookup: CDR1 LNHDA, CDR2 SQIVND (reference sequence). This CDR3 comprises 14 residues. Trimming removed 6 bases at V and 2 bases at J, with 13 bases between.

This chain links TRBV5-4 with TRBJ2-7, with a possible D match to TRBD2 (6 bases). This CDR3 comprises 15 residues. CDR1 is SGHNT, CDR2 YYREEE, per germline (reference sequence). V was shortened by 5 bases and J by 5 bases, with 20 bases between the two germline ends. For the CDR3, the DNA is TGTGCCAGCAGTGCCTCTGGGAGGACGGATCACGAGCAGTACTTC. It translates to CASSASGRTDHEQYF. Full variable domain (missing parts from reference TRBV5-4 and TRBJ2-7): ETGVTQSPTHLIKTRGQQVTLRCSSQSGHNTVSWYQQALGQGPQFIFQYYREEENGRGNFPPRFSGLQFPNYSSELNVNALELDDSALYLCASSASGRTDHEQYFGPGTRLTVT.

This chain uses TRBV9 with TRBJ2-2; 9 bases fit TRBD1. The CDR3 spans 15 residues. Germline CDR1 is SGDLS and CDR2 is YYNGEE. J was trimmed by 5 bases and V by 4 bases; bases with no gene match: 6. As DNA, the CDR3 is TGTGCCAGCAGCCGACTTGGGACAGGGACCGGGGAGCTGTTTTTT. It is translated as CASSRLGTGTGELFF.

The V call is TRBV4-1, the J call TRBJ2-1; TRBD2 might be the D (6 bases). Trimming cost V 1 base and J 0 bases, with 13 bases left between them. There are 17 residues in the CDR3. Per the germline V gene, CDR1 is MGHRA and CDR2 is YSYEKL. CDR3 DNA sequence: TGCGCCAGCAGCCAAGTAAGAGCGGGTTTCTCCTACAATGAGCAGTTCTTC. Translation gives CASSQVRAGFSYNEQFF.

CDR3 in amino acids: CASSGQGAYEQYF. DNA for the CDR3: TGCGCCAGCAGCGGGCAGGGGGCCTACGAGCAGTACTTC. The V call is TRBV5-1, the J call TRBJ2-7; 7 bases fit TRBD1. Germline CDR1 and CDR2: SGHRS and YFSETQ. This CDR3 is 13 amino acids long. The V and J ends lost 4 bases and 2 bases, in that order; junction bases with no gene match: 3.

The chain is built from TRBV20-1 and TRBJ2-7; D might be TRBD2 (5 bases). Trimming took off 6 bases at V and 10 bases at J, with 16 bases between the two ends. This CDR3 is 11 amino acids long. Germline V gene lookup returns CDR1 DFQATT and CDR2 SNEGSKA (reference sequence). The CDR3 loop reads CSANLGSGQYF. CDR3 in DNA: TGCAGTGCCAACTTGGGATCGGGACAGTACTTC.

The CDR3 DNA sequence: TGTGCCAGCAGCCAAGTCGGCGGGCGTCGGACCGGGGAGCTGTTTTTT. Its translation: CASSQVGGRRTGELFF. J is TRBJ2-2 and V is TRBV4-2; a possible D gene is TRBD2 (5 bases). Germline values: CDR1 LGHNA, CDR2 YNFKEQ. The CDR3 runs 16 residues. With 1 base removed from V and 5 bases from J, the gap between germline ends came to 14 bases.

CDR3 sequence: CASKIADEKLFF. The CDR3 coding sequence is TGTGCCAGCAAGATAGCGGATGAAAAACTGTTTTTT. This sequence joins TRBV28 and TRBJ1-4, with unresolved D. Germline V gene data show CDR1 as MDHEN and CDR2 as SYDVKM. The CDR3 consists of 12 residues. V was clipped by 7 bases and J by 6 bases, with 9 bases between them.

The gene calls are TRBV4-1 and TRBJ1-1; D is undetermined. CDR1 is MGHRA, CDR2 YSYEKL, per germline. The CDR3 sequence is 13 residues long. V lost 3 bases and J lost 10, with 15 bases in between. The CDR3 is CASSQTGKGIAFF. The CDR3 region has the DNA TGCGCCAGCAGCCAGACCGGTAAGGGCATAGCTTTCTTT.

The chain links TRBV4-1 to TRBJ1-4; D is possibly TRBD1 (6 bases). Germline CDR1 is MGHRA and CDR2 is YSYEKL. The CDR3 has 15 residues. Trimming pared 3 bases from V and 10 bases from J, leaving 18 bases between. The CDR3 DNA is TGCGCCAGCAGCCAGCAACGGGACCGCAGGGGAAAACTGTTTTTT. It specifies CASSQQRDRRGKLFF.

The J gene is TRBJ2-5, the V gene TRBV7-9; 14 bases match TRBD2. The CDR3 has 16 amino acids. CDR1 is SEHNR, CDR2 FQNEAQ, per germline (reference sequence). V dropped 3 bases and J dropped 1; count of bases not matched to a gene: 1. CDR3 loop: CASSFGTSGGQETQYF. The CDR3, as DNA: TGTGCCAGCAGCTTCGGGACTAGCGGGGGCCAAGAGACCCAGTACTTC.